A selection of T cell receptor beta chains follows, all from one sample in a study of blood T cell repertoires in COVID-19. Clones were sequenced by immunoSEQ multiplex PCR, and TCRdb holds only the in-frame ones, with some missing. The sample holds 290,000 or so clones, roughly 87% seen once. The material sequenced was peripheral blood. Receptors were obtained from a young man with active or convalescent COVID-19. CDR3s leave out the opening cysteine and the closing phenylalanine or tryptophan.

v_call	j_call	cdr3_aa
TRBV27	TRBJ1-3	ASRDGTGPGNTIY
TRBV7-9	TRBJ2-7	ASSLGQGSKNEQY
TRBV7-2	TRBJ1-2	ASSLEQGQGYT
TRBV9	TRBJ2-3	ASSVVGGHDTDTQY
TRBV4-1	TRBJ2-1	ASRALGLAGLNSYNEQF
TRBV6-5	TRBJ2-3	ASSRTPGTDTQY
TRBV29-1	TRBJ1-1	SVGLGLETEAF
TRBV5-4	TRBJ2-1	ASSSRSGGYNEQF
TRBV9	TRBJ2-1	ASSQTGQGANNEQF
TRBV5-1	TRBJ1-1	ASSFLNTEAF
TRBV5-1	TRBJ1-4	ASSSRGAGDEKLF
TRBV29-1	TRBJ2-3	SVEVLAASTDTQY
TRBV7-9	TRBJ1-6	ASSLGSGSSYNSPLH
TRBV5-4	TRBJ2-1	ASSPGLPTRYNEQF
TRBV6-2/TRBV6-3	TRBJ1-4	ASSYVRDSQEKLF
TRBV6-5	TRBJ2-5	ASTNPNRGGTQY
TRBV27	TRBJ2-7	ASSPGGAGRTVSYEQY
TRBV5-6	TRBJ2-7	ASSPTEVIGEQY
TRBV5-4	TRBJ2-2	ASSPRREAITGELF
TRBV6-5	TRBJ1-2	ASSHTGQGTYGYT
TRBV7-2	TRBJ2-1	ASSSRASGGYEQF
TRBV28	TRBJ2-5	ASRTQGFGETQY
TRBV11-3	TRBJ1-2	ASSRGPDGYT
TRBV11-2	TRBJ2-1	ASSSGTSGTQYSYNEQF
TRBV7-6	TRBJ2-3	ASSLEDRGYTQY
TRBV6-1	TRBJ2-7	ASSEQGHEQY
TRBV6-5	TRBJ1-5	ASSYAQGIQPQH
TRBV6-6	TRBJ2-5	ASSYSSLGATETQY
TRBV4-2	TRBJ2-2	ASSPKFSGRVPGELF
TRBV7-9	TRBJ1-1	ASRMTGRRTEAF
TRBV11-2	TRBJ2-2	ASSLVTSGRTRVSGELF
TRBV6-1	TRBJ1-1	ASSEAVQAAEAF
TRBV28	TRBJ1-1	ASSSQGRVTEAF
TRBV5-1	TRBJ2-7	ASSLRGKPYEQY
TRBV6-5	TRBJ1-1	ASRQGRDTEAF
TRBV23-1	TRBJ2-7	ASSQSYGDRFEQY
TRBV15	TRBJ2-3	ATSKTGGPTDTQY
TRBV2	TRBJ1-6	ASRPQGVVGSPLH
TRBV7-3	TRBJ2-2	ASSWASGRDLAGELF
TRBV18	TRBJ2-7	ASSRTSPFSYEQY
TRBV6-1	TRBJ1-5	ASSETGSNQPQH
TRBV14	TRBJ2-5	ASSQGSLGGDAETQY
TRBV29-1	TRBJ2-1	SVRPGTGVDEQF
TRBV6-5	TRBJ1-1	ASLGQGANTEAF
TRBV7-6	TRBJ1-2	ASSSETGPNYGYT
TRBV12-3/TRBV12-4	TRBJ1-5	ASSLALRQPQH
TRBV6-5	TRBJ1-3	ASDSRDNSGNTIY
TRBV25-1	TRBJ1-2	ASSARYHYGYT
TRBV27	TRBJ1-2	ASSLWQGQPGYT
TRBV11-3	TRBJ2-5	ASSLSGQETQY
TRBV5-1	TRBJ1-4	ASSLWGRGQINEKLF
TRBV9	TRBJ2-7	ASTPGDPPYEQY
TRBV5-1	TRBJ1-4	ASSPGVDEKLF
TRBV29-1	TRBJ2-7	SVEEGGQGYEQY
TRBV21-1	TRBJ2-2	ASEVFTGELF
TRBV29-1	TRBJ2-1	SVVERVQF
TRBV5-1	TRBJ2-5	ASSTGSETQY
TRBV18	TRBJ1-5	ASSPTSSNQPQH